The rows below give T cell receptor beta chains drawn from one sample of a study of blood T cell repertoires in COVID-19. Only in-frame clones appear in the TCRdb table, and some are missing; sequencing was by immunoSEQ multiplex PCR. The data contain roughly 200,000 clones, about 88% of them singletons. The specimen sequenced was peripheral blood. These receptors were obtained from a man younger than 35 with active or convalescent COVID-19. CDR3s leave out the opening cysteine and the closing phenylalanine or tryptophan. A clone size is listed for some rows: how often the clone was seen (once, few, many), or a class if it is expanded.

j_call clone_size v_call cdr3_length cdr3_aa
TRBJ2-7 NA TRBV6-2/TRBV6-3 13 ASSYPASGTYEQY
TRBJ2-5 NA TRBV12-5 11 ASGLQGLETQY
TRBJ1-4 NA TRBV21-1 14 AGERPSRYRNEKLF
TRBJ2-3 NA TRBV6-2/TRBV6-3 13 ASSYSGRVSDTQY
TRBJ2-2 NA TRBV6-5 13 ASSNRDSWTGELF
TRBJ2-7 NA TRBV10-3 13 ASLGGGGDTYEQY
TRBJ2-1 NA TRBV30 13 AWSVRVSGYNEQF
TRBJ1-1 NA TRBV5-1 12 ASSLEGWPTEAF
TRBJ2-3 NA TRBV18 17 ASSPRASGGITSTDTQY
TRBJ2-3 NA TRBV7-8 13 ASSLRREGHDTQY
TRBJ2-1 NA TRBV30 12 AWSVRKRPNEQF
TRBJ1-5 NA TRBV7-2 12 ASSLTGGFQPQH
TRBJ1-6 once TRBV6-5 13 ASSSDDGGGSPLH
TRBJ2-1 NA TRBV5-1 13 ASSLGQGAYNEQF
TRBJ2-3 NA TRBV5-1 12 ASSRSGGSDTQY
TRBJ1-5 few TRBV4-2 16 ASSQDVFGGQGNQPQH
TRBJ2-5 NA TRBV3-1/TRBV3-2 10 ASREGGETQY
TRBJ1-4 NA TRBV12-5 12 ASGASATNEKLF
TRBJ1-3 NA TRBV5-1 12 ASSFRQGGNTIY
TRBJ1-4 NA TRBV6-5 14 ASSLIRTGEREKLF
TRBJ1-5 NA TRBV3-1/TRBV3-2 14 ASSQGIQGGNQPQH
TRBJ2-7 NA TRBV5-5 12 ASSLGRGGYEQY
TRBJ2-1 NA TRBV3-1/TRBV3-2 13 ASSLTSGSYNEQF
TRBJ2-2 NA TRBV5-1 14 ASSLAGAENTGELF
TRBJ1-4 NA TRBV7-9 13 ASSSNRGRGEKLF
TRBJ1-5 NA TRBV7-9 12 ASSHSGVNQPQH
TRBJ1-4 NA TRBV6-5 10 ASSNQNEKLF
TRBJ1-1 once TRBV11-3 11 ASSFSGGTEAF
TRBJ2-3 NA TRBV9 13 ASSLGGATTDTQY
TRBJ2-1 NA TRBV9 11 ASSQQGWGEQF
TRBJ1-1 NA TRBV6-1 11 ASSESENTEAF
TRBJ2-4 NA TRBV4-3 18 ASSPPGPGLAGLAKNIQY
TRBJ1-3 NA TRBV18 12 ASSRTGAGNTIY
TRBJ2-7 NA TRBV10-2 11 ASRRDRAGEQY
TRBJ1-2 NA TRBV18 13 ASSPLTTGNYGYT
TRBJ2-1 NA TRBV30 12 AWSFGTDDNEQF
TRBJ2-5 NA TRBV28 13 ASTPGGQGTATQY
TRBJ1-2 NA TRBV6-1 12 ASSEIQGLYGYT
TRBJ1-1 NA TRBV6-1 9 ASSDRTEAF
TRBJ2-3 NA TRBV4-1 11 ASSQPAGGKQY
TRBJ1-1 NA TRBV25-1 12 ASSVRGMNTEAF
TRBJ1-2 NA TRBV9 11 ASSVVGGYGYT
TRBJ2-5 NA TRBV7-2 12 ASSITSGKETQY
TRBJ2-7 NA TRBV4-2 16 ASSRAGGTSGRFYEQY
TRBJ1-2 few TRBV5-1 15 ASSLSGGGGTNYGYT
TRBJ1-2 once TRBV6-5 11 ASRRTGGYGYT
TRBJ2-3 NA TRBV6-5 13 ASSYWNRGTDTQY
TRBJ1-2 NA TRBV3-1/TRBV3-2 13 ASSQGAGGPYGYT
TRBJ1-2 NA TRBV19 12 ASSIPGANYGYT
TRBJ2-2 NA TRBV13 13 ASRASGIDTGELF
TRBJ2-5 NA TRBV5-1 12 ASSTGTGVKTQY
TRBJ2-2 NA TRBV4-1 13 ASSQNRAYTGELF